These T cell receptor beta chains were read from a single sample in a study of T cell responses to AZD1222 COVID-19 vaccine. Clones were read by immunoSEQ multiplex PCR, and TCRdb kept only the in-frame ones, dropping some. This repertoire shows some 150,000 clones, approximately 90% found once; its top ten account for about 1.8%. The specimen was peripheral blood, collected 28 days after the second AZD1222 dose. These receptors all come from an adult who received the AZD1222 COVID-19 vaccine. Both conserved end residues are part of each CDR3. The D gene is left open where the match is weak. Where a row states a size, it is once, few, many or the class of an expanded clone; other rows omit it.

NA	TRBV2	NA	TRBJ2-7	TGTGCCAGCAGGGTTACAGGGTTCTCCTACGAGCAGTACTTC	CASRVTGFSYEQYF
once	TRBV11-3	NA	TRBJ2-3	TGTGCCAGCAGCTTATCCACACGGAGGAACACAGATACGCAGTATTTT	CASSLSTRRNTDTQYF
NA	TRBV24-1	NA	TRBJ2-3	TGTGCCACCAGGGGCTGGCGGGCGTACACAGATACGCAGTATTTT	CATRGWRAYTDTQYF
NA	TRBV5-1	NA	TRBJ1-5	TGCGCCAGCATTCCCACGACAGGTTATAATCAGCCCCAGCATTTT	CASIPTTGYNQPQHF
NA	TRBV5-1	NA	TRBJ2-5	TGCGCCAGCAGCTCACAGCCGGGTCAAGAGACCCAGTACTTC	CASSSQPGQETQYF
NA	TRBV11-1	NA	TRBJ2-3	TGTGCCAGCAGCTTAAGAGGGTTTAGCACAGATACGCAGTATTTT	CASSLRGFSTDTQYF
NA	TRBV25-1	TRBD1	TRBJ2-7	TGTGCCAGCAGTCTCACAGGGGGCTCGTCCTACGAGCAGTACTTC	CASSLTGGSSYEQYF
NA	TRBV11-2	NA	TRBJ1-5	TGTGCCAGCAGCCCAACGATAGGTAGCAATCAGCCCCAGCATTTT	CASSPTIGSNQPQHF
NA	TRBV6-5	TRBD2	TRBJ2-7	TGTGCCAGCAGAACGGGGGGGGCCTACGAGCAGTACTTC	CASRTGGAYEQYF
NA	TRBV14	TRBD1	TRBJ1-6	TGTGCCAGCAGCCAAGACAGGGGGCCACTTTATAATTCACCCCTTCACTTT	CASSQDRGPLYNSPLHF
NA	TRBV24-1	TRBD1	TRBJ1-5	TGTGCCACCACCACTCTGGGACAGGGCAATCAGCCCCAGCATTTT	CATTTLGQGNQPQHF
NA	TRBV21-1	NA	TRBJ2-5	TGTGCCAGCAGCAAGGGGGAGTGGGGCAGGGAAGAGACCCAGTACTTC	CASSKGEWGREETQYF
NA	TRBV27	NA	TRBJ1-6	TGTGCCAGCACCACCAGGGGAGCCAATTCACCCCTCCACTTT	CASTTRGANSPLHF
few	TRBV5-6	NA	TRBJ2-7	TGTGCCAGCAGCTTGAGTCTAGTAAGCTACGAGCAGTACTTC	CASSLSLVSYEQYF